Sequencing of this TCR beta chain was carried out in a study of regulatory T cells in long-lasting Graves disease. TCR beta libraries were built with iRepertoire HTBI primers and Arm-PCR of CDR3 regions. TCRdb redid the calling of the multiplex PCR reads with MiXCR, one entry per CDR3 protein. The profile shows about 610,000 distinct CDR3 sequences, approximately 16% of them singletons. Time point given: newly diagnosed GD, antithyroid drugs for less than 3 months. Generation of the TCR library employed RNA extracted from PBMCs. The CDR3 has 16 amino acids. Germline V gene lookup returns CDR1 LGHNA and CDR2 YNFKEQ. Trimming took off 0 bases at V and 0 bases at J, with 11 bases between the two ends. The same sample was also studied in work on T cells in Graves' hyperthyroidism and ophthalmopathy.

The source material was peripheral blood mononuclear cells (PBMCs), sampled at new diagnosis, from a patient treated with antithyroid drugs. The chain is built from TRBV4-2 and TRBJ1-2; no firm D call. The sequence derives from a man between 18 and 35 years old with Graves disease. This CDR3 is CASSQDQNSANYGYTF. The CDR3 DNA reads TGTGCCAGCAGCCAAGATCAGAACAGTGCTAACTATGGCTACACCTTC.